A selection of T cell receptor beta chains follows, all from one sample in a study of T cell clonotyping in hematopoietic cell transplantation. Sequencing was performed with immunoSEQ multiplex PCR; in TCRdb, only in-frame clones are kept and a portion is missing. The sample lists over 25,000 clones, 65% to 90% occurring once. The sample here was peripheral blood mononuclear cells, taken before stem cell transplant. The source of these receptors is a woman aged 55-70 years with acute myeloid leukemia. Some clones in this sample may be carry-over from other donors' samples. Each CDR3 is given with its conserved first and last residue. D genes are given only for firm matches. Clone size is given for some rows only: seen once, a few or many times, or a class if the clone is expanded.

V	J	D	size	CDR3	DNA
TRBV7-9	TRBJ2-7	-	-	CASSSDSASYEQYF	TGTGCCAGCAGCTCCGACAGTGCCTCCTACGAGCAGTACTTC
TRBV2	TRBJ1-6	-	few	CASRLQGNNSPLHF	TGTGCCAGCAGACTACAGGGTAATAATTCACCCCTCCACTTT
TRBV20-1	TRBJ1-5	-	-	CSARYSGSQHF	TGCAGTGCTAGATACTCAGGGTCCCAGCATTTT
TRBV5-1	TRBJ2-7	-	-	CASSSGLADLSYEQYF	TGCGCCAGCAGCTCTGGTTTAGCGGACCTCTCCTACGAGCAGTACTTC
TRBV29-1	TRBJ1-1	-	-	CSAGTGWTEAFF	TGCAGCGCCGGCACGGGGTGGACTGAAGCTTTCTTT
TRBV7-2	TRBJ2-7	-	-	CASSLRRNPYEQYF	TGTGCCAGCAGCTTACGCAGGAACCCCTACGAGCAGTACTTC
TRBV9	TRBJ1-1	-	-	CASSVESRENTEAFF	TGTGCCAGCAGCGTAGAGAGCAGGGAAAACACTGAAGCTTTCTTT
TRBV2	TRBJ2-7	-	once	CASGAESSYEQYF	TGTGCCAGCGGGGCAGAGAGCTCCTACGAGCAGTACTTC
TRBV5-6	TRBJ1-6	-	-	CASSLEGINSPLHF	TGTGCCAGCAGTTTGGAGGGGATCAATTCACCCCTCCACTTT
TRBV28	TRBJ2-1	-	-	CASTPWGSRDEQFF	TGTGCCAGCACCCCGTGGGGGAGTCGCGATGAGCAGTTCTTC
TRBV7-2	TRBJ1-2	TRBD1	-	CASSLSTGGGQRTYTF	TGTGCCAGCAGCCTTTCTACAGGGGGCGGACAGCGGACTTACACCTTC
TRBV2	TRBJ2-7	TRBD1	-	CASRGTGNYEQYF	TGTGCCAGCAGGGGGACAGGGAACTACGAGCAGTACTTC
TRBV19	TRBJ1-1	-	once	CASRLGGGDTEAFF	TGTGCCAGTAGGCTGGGGGGCGGCGACACTGAAGCTTTCTTT
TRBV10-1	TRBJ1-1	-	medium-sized	CARGEGTEAFF	TGCGCCAGGGGAGAGGGCACTGAAGCTTTCTTT
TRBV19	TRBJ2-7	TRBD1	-	CASSMEDRGYEQYF	TGTGCCAGTAGTATGGAGGACAGGGGGTACGAGCAGTACTTC
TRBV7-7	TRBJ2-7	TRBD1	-	CASSPGQGYEQYF	TGTGCTAGCAGCCCGGGACAGGGGTACGAGCAGTACTTC
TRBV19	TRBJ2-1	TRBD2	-	CASRKPGLLYNEQFF	TGTGCCAGTAGAAAACCGGGACTACTCTACAATGAGCAGTTCTTC
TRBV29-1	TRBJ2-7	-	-	CSVSTGAYEQYF	TGCAGCGTGTCGACAGGAGCCTACGAGCAGTACTTC
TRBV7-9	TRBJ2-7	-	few	CASSLRRDYEQYF	TGTGCCAGCAGCCTCCGACGGGACTACGAGCAGTACTTC
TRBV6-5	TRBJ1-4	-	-	CASSYLHSGEKLFF	TGTGCCAGCAGTTACTTACACTCGGGTGAAAAACTGTTTTTT
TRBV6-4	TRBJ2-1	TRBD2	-	CASSQLAGGGNEQFF	TGTGCCAGCAGTCAACTAGCGGGCGGAGGCAATGAGCAGTTCTTC
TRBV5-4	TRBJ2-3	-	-	CASSLGPQGGADTQYF	TGTGCCAGCAGCTTGGGGCCCCAGGGGGGGGCCGATACGCAGTATTTT
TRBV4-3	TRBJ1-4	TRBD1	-	CASSQDTGTGVEKLFF	TGCGCCAGCAGCCAAGATACCGGGACAGGGGTAGAAAAACTGTTTTTT
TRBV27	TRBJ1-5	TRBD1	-	CASRAGGVQPQHF	TGTGCCAGCCGGGCAGGGGGCGTACAGCCCCAGCATTTT
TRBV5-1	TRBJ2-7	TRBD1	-	CASSMGQPPDEQYF	TGCGCCAGCAGCATGGGACAGCCCCCCGACGAGCAGTACTTC
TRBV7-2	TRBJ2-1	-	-	CASSHGPYNEQFF	TGTGCCAGCAGCCACGGGCCTTACAATGAGCAGTTCTTC
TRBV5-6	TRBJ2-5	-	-	CASSSRLVGETQYF	TGTGCCAGCAGCTCACGACTAGTAGGGGAGACCCAGTACTTC
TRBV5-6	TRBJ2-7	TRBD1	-	CASSLALGQGAGEQYF	TGTGCCAGCAGCTTGGCCTTGGGTCAGGGGGCAGGCGAGCAGTACTTC
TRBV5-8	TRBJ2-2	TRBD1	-	CASSRGQGFTGELFF	TGTGCCAGCAGCAGGGGACAGGGGTTCACCGGGGAGCTGTTTTTT
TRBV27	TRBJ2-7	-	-	CASSPPNSYEQYF	TGTGCCAGCAGTCCCCCGAACTCCTACGAGCAGTACTTC
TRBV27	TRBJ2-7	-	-	CASSFVGGDYEQYF	TGTGCCAGCAGTTTTGTAGGAGGGGACTACGAGCAGTACTTC
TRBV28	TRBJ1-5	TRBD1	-	CASSPWGDRGNQPQHF	TGTGCCAGCAGTCCTTGGGGCGACAGGGGTAATCAGCCCCAGCATTTT
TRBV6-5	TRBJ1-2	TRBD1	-	CASSTDRAHGYTF	TGTGCCAGCAGTACGGACAGGGCTCATGGCTACACCTTC